Listed below are T cell receptor beta chains from one sample, sequenced in a study of shared clonotypes between healthy human individuals. Assay: immunoSEQ multiplex PCR; the TCRdb copy retains only in-frame clones and omits some. The sample lists about 1.5 million clones, about 98% occurring once. Sequenced material: naive CD4+ T cells sorted from blood. The receptors shown here come from a man in his thirties or forties in good health. CDR3s include the opening cysteine and the closing phenylalanine or tryptophan. Each record gives: CDR3 length, V gene, CDR3 protein.

CDR3 length: 15; V gene: TRBV27; CDR3 protein: CASSTRSGRSHEQYF
CDR3 length: 13; V gene: TRBV27; CDR3 protein: CASSFNQYNEQFF
CDR3 length: 16; V gene: TRBV4-1; CDR3 protein: CASTPTPWEGFYEQYF
CDR3 length: 18; V gene: TRBV7-9; CDR3 protein: CASSHILGGLRSYNEQFF
CDR3 length: 12; V gene: TRBV5-5; CDR3 protein: CASSGPRDEQFF
CDR3 length: 13; V gene: TRBV28; CDR3 protein: CATKDRGPYGYTF
CDR3 length: 16; V gene: TRBV9; CDR3 protein: CASSVARLAGSQEQFF
CDR3 length: 13; V gene: TRBV5-4; CDR3 protein: CASSVQGVGEQYF
CDR3 length: 15; V gene: TRBV28; CDR3 protein: CASRNTGTSPRGQFF
CDR3 length: 13; V gene: TRBV6-5; CDR3 protein: CASSRPGDTEAFF
CDR3 length: 12; V gene: TRBV11-2; CDR3 protein: CASSLFAYEQYF
CDR3 length: 15; V gene: TRBV11-2; CDR3 protein: CASSWSGSSYNEQFF
CDR3 length: 13; V gene: TRBV6-1; CDR3 protein: CATDRPAEAGYTF
CDR3 length: 13; V gene: TRBV15; CDR3 protein: CATSRGGTAEQFF
CDR3 length: 12; V gene: TRBV2; CDR3 protein: CASSTTQETQYF
CDR3 length: 16; V gene: TRBV7-9; CDR3 protein: CASSPLGAGGNNEQFF
CDR3 length: 15; V gene: TRBV5-1; CDR3 protein: CASSGDPSSTDTQYF
CDR3 length: 13; V gene: TRBV10-3; CDR3 protein: CAITGSGANVLTF
CDR3 length: 15; V gene: TRBV11-2; CDR3 protein: CASSTTPAGRDTQYF
CDR3 length: 17; V gene: TRBV14; CDR3 protein: CASSQDSVGLAKNIQYF
CDR3 length: 15; V gene: TRBV28; CDR3 protein: CASSLGAGTGYEQYF
CDR3 length: 17; V gene: TRBV5-8; CDR3 protein: CASSLPVSGVYQETQYF
CDR3 length: 14; V gene: TRBV10-1; CDR3 protein: CASSDSGRAYEQYF
CDR3 length: 15; V gene: TRBV28; CDR3 protein: CASSFRTSGRGTQYF
CDR3 length: 16; V gene: TRBV28; CDR3 protein: CASSPPATGFRQPQHF